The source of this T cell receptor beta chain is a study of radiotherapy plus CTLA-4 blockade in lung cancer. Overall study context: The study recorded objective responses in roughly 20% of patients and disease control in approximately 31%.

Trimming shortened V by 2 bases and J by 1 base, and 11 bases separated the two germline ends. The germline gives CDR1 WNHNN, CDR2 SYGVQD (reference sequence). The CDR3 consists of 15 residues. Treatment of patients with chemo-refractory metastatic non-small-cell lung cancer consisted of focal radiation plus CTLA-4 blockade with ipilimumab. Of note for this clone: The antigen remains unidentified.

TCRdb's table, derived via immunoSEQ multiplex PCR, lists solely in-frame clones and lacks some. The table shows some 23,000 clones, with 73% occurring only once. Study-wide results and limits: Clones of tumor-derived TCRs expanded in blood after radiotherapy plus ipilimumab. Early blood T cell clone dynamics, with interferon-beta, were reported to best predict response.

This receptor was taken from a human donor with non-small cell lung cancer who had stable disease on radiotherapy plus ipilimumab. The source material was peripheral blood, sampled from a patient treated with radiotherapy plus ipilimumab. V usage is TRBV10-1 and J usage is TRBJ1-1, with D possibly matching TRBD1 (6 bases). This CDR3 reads CASSENRGANTEAFF. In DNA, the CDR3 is TGCGCCAGCAGTGAGAATCGGGGGGCGAACACTGAAGCTTTCTTT.